This TCR beta chain was profiled in a study of T cell changes during pregnancy in multiple sclerosis. The assay was immunoSEQ multiplex PCR, and TCRdb's table has in-frame clones only and misses some. The table includes approximately 98,000 clones, 90% to 95% detected once. Trimming removed 0 bases from V and 0 bases from J, with 9 bases in between. In germline, CDR1 is WNHNN, CDR2 SYGVQD (reference sequence). The CDR3 contains 15 residues. This TCR was sampled from a female donor in good health, enrolled as a control in a pregnancy study. The source was peripheral blood, collected after pregnancy. The chain has TRBV10-1 and TRBJ2-7, with D perhaps TRBD1 (6 bases). The CDR3 nucleotides are TGCGCCAGCAGTGAGTCAGGGGACATCTCCTACGAGCAGTACTTC. Protein sequence: CASSESGDISYEQYF.